This record concerns one T cell receptor beta chain sequence. Which antigen it targets is not known. The junction and the germline gene differ at one end; a read error may be behind it. These data originate in a study of molecular identifiers for immune sequencing clone quantification (dated by TCRdb to between 2018 and 2020). For context, the study as a whole: For a replicate experiment, RNA from 20,000 or 100,000 naive CD8 T cells was divided into five aliquots, and four of the five aliquots were sequenced. This methods study benchmarked molecular-identifier clustering-based TCR repertoire sequencing (MIDCIRS) and TCR RNA copy counting, using CD8 T cells to do so.

CDR1 and CDR2, looked up from the germline V gene, are SQVTM and ANQGSEA. The CDR3 goes from the cysteine to the phenylalanine over 14 residues. The retained sequence is limited to the CDR3, 42 bases, with the frame set at the first base. The library was built by means of PCR. The data were produced on a NextSeq 500. Bulk TCR libraries were prepared as previously described, using TCR primers listed in Table S5. Purification of total RNA was performed with the Qiagen AllPrep DNA/RNA kit. Before analysis, reads from multiple sequencing runs of the same library were pooled. In the original analysis: Only reads with exact TCR constant sequence were kept, trimmed to 150 nt, and grouped by their 12-nt molecular barcodes. Within each barcode group, reads were sub-clustered at a 15% Levenshtein threshold, and quality-weighted consensus sequences were built per RNA molecule. Non-functional sequences were excluded, and lower-count sequences lying one edit away from another sequence were also excluded. Barcode sub-clusters with fewer than 20% of the maximum read count were removed, based on fitting two negative binomial distributions. The public reads were run again by TCRdb, first through fastp at Q25 and then through MiXCR, and only productive beta chains were kept. Each record represents a unique CDR3 protein, reported with the most common genes and DNA among its rows. TCRdb, not the authors, supplied the V and J calls. This sample holds around 480,000 distinct CDR3 sequences; about 26% were observed only once. The ten largest account for approximately 0.76% of the sample.

Libraries of naive CD8 T cells were built from anywhere between about 20,000 and 1,000,000 sorted cells, with 10%, 30% or 50% of the purified RNA used. Naive CD8 T cells, defined as CD8+CD4-CCR7+CD45RA+, were FACS-sorted into RLT Plus buffer on a BD FACSAria II. To test detection sensitivity, Jurkat RNA equal to 9 to 10 TCR copies was added to samples of roughly 17,000-1,100,000 naive CD8 T cells. Enrichment of CD8 T cells was performed with RosetteSep CD8+ T Cell Enrichment Cocktail and Ficoll-Paque, after which ACK red cell lysis was carried out. On the study overall, not on this receptor specifically: Highly expanded clone sizes could be underestimated because identical TCR molecules may share a barcode. Clones above 20 RNA copies held over 97% of molecules in CMV-specific effector cells but under 1% in naive cells. Spiked-in Jurkat TCR RNA equal to a single cell's worth was reported to be detectable even within 1,100,000 naive CD8 T cells. When barcode sub-clustering was omitted, TCR diversity was inflated by chimeric consensus sequences, with chimeras reaching as high as 47%. The naive libraries included spiked-in Jurkat TCR RNA (roughly ten copies' worth), and this Jurkat TCR RNA is not part of the donor repertoire. Modeling indicated approximately 2.7 TCR RNA copies recovered per cell, compared with roughly 10 by digital PCR, which implies a capture efficiency of approximately 30%.

The sequence came from a human donor in good health. Some libraries in this study had Jurkat cell RNA spiked in. The rearrangement combines TRBV29-1 with TRBJ1-3; 7 bases in the middle match TRBD1. The sequencing input was naive CD8+ T cells from blood, with Jurkat cell RNA spiked in. Sample cell subset or site, as interpreted from the label and publication: FACS-sorted CD8+CD4-CCR7+CD45RA+ naive T cells. The sequenced DNA is TGCGGCGTCCCCGGGGACAGCTCTGGAAACACCATATATTTT. Its translation is CGVPGDSSGNTIYF.